This TCR beta chain emerged from a study of cytomegalovirus exposure and HLA in healthy donors. Overall study: An early data release held some 89 million unique TCRs from HLA-typed donors.

These donors, healthy bone marrow donors, were studied. A word on this clone: Its target is not known.

V trimming: 1 base; J trimming: 3 bases; junction bases outside the gene matches: 11. The CDR3 runs 19 residues. Germline CDR1 reads SGHVS; CDR2 reads FNYEAQ. PCR employed 60 Vbeta and 13 Jbeta primers. Sequencing used immunoSEQ multiplex PCR; TCRdb keeps in-frame clones, though not all of them. The sample lists 100,000 to 120,000 clones, roughly four fifths occurring once. Overall study results and limits: Listed as cytomegalovirus-associated were 150 or so TCR beta chains. Per a prior analysis, the majority of TCR beta V segments were productive roughly 90% or roughly 30% of the time.

V gene TRBV7-6 combines with J gene TRBJ2-7; TRBD2 matches 14 bases. The TCR was taken from a woman aged 30 to 39 in good health and CMV-seronegative. Sequenced material: PBMCs. CDR3 in amino acids: CASSLVGLAGGANHYEQYF. The CDR3 region has the DNA TGTGCCAGCAGCTTAGTCGGACTAGCGGGAGGCGCCAACCACTACGAGCAGTACTTC.